This entry lists 6 T cell receptor beta chains sequenced from one sample in a study of T-cell memory formation after mild COVID-19. TCRdb passed the 5' RACE reads through MiXCR, listing each CDR3 protein once. The table has about 260,000 distinct CDR3 sequences, 7.5% to 9.5% seen once. Sequencing input: PBMCs or a T cell subset sorted from them (not recorded which). These receptors were taken from a man aged 18 to 29 who had mild COVID-19 (a few samples of this study predate the infection). Cell type and time point are not known.

This clonotype was detected many times. V and J are TRBV4-3 and TRBJ1-2; tentative D call: TRBD1 (5 bases). The V gene lost 0 bases and the J gene lost 7 bases, with 12 bases spanning the gap. The CDR3 runs to 14 residues. Germline CDR1 is LGHNA and CDR2 is YSLEER. The chain's CDR3 is CASSQDTGAGGYTF. The CDR3 DNA is TGCGCCAGCAGCCAAGATACCGGGGCTGGTGGCTACACCTTC.

The chain couples TRBV16 to TRBJ1-2; weak D call: TRBD1 (5 bases). V lost 0 bases and J lost 8, with 10 bases in between. Germline V gene sequence: CDR1 KGHSY, CDR2 FQNENV. The CDR3 is 13 amino acids. CDR3 bases: TGTGCCAGCAGCCAATCGGGGGTTGGAGGCTACACCTTC. Translating it yields CASSQSGVGGYTF.

For the CDR3, the DNA is TGTGCCAGCAGGGAGGGGGTAGGAGATACGCAGTATTTT. This codes for CASREGVGDTQYF. The chain has TRBV7-2 and TRBJ2-3, with D perhaps being TRBD1 or TRBD2 (6 bases each). The CDR3 loop spans 13 amino acids. V was shortened by 6 bases and J by 5 bases, with 12 bases between the two germline ends. Germline CDR1 and CDR2: SGHTA and FQGNSA.

In its sample, this clonotype was seen many times. This chain links TRBV5-1 with TRBJ2-1, with D perhaps matching TRBD1 (5 bases). V was trimmed by 4 bases and J by 9 bases, leaving 11 bases between them. The CDR3 spans 12 residues. Germline V CDR1 and CDR2: SGHRS, YFSETQ. The CDR3 bases are TGCGCCAGCAGCGCGTCAGGGCGTGAGCAGTTCTTC. Translated: CASSASGREQFF. The whole variable domain, filled in from reference TRBV5-1 and TRBJ2-1, reads KAGVTQTPRYLIKTRGQQVTLSCSPISGHRSVSWYQQTPGQGLQFLFEYFSETQRNKGNFPGRFSGRQFSNSRSEMNVSTLELGDSALYLCASSASGREQFFGPGTRLTVL.

This clonotype was seen many times. The J gene is TRBJ2-2, the V gene TRBV12-3 or TRBV12-4; D possibly uses TRBD1 or TRBD2 (5 bases each). This CDR3 has 15 amino acids. Trimming pared 4 bases from V and 0 bases from J, leaving 9 bases between. This CDR3 reads CASSWGPPNTGELFF. As DNA, the CDR3 is TGTGCCAGCAGTTGGGGACCGCCGAACACCGGGGAGCTGTTTTTT.

This chain uses TRBV4-3 with TRBJ1-6, with a weak D call TRBD1 (6 bases). The V end was cut by 0 bases, the J end by 10 bases, with 16 bases between. Germline CDR1 LGHNA, CDR2 YSLEER. This CDR3 spans 16 amino acids. In nucleotides, the CDR3 is TGCGCCAGCAGCCAAGACGGCCGGGGGGCGAAATCACCCCTCCACTTT. Encoded protein: CASSQDGRGAKSPLHF.